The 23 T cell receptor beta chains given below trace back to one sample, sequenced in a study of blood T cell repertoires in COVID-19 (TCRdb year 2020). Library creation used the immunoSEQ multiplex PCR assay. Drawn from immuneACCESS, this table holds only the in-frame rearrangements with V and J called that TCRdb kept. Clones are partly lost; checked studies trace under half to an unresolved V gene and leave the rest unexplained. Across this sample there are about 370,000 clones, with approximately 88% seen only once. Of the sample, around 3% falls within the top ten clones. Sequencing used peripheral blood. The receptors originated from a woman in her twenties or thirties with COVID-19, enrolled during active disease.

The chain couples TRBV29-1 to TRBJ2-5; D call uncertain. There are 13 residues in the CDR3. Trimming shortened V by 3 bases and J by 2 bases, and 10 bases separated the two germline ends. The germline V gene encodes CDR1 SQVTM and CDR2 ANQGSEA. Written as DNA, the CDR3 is TGCAGCGTTGAGGTTACACGTCAAGAGACCCAGTACTTC. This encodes CSVEVTRQETQYF.

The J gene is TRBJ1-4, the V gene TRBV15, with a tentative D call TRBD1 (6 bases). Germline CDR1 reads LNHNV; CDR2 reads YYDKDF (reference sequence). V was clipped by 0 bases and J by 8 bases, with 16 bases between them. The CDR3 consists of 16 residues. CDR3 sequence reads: CATSRDPGVSEEKLFF. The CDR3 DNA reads TGTGCCACCAGCAGAGATCCAGGGGTCTCAGAGGAAAAACTGTTTTTT.

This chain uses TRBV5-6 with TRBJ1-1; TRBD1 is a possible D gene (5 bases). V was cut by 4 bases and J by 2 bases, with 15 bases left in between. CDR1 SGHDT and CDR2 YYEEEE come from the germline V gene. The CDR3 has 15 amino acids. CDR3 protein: CASSPGLFYNTEAFF. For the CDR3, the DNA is TGTGCCAGCAGCCCGGGACTTTTTTACAACACTGAAGCTTTCTTT.

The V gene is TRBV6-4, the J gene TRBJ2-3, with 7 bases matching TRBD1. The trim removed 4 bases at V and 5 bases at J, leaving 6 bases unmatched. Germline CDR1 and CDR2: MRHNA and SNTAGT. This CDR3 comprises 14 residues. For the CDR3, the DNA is TGTGCCAGCAGTGCCGGGACAGCCGGAGATACGCAGTATTTT. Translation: CASSAGTAGDTQYF.

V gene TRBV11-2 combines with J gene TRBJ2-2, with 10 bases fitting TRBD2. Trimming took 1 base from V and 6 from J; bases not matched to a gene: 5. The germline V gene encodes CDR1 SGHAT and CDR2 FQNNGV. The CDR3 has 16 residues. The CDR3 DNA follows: TGTGCCAGCAGCTTAGCAAGCGGGGGGGCCGCCGGGGAGCTGTTTTTT. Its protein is CASSLASGGAAGELFF.

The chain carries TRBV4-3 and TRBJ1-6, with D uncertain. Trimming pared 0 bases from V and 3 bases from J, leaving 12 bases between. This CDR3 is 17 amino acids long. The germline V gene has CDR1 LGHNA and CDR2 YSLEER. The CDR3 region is CASSQDPLIVYNSPLHF. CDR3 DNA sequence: TGCGCCAGCAGCCAAGATCCGTTGATAGTCTATAATTCACCCCTCCACTTT.

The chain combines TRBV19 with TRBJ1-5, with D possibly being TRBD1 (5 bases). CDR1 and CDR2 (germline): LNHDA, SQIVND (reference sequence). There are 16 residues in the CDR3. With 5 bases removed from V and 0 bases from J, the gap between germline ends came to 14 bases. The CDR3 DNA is TGTGCCAGTAGTCGCTTTGCAGGGTTTAGCAATCAGCCCCAGCATTTT. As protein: CASSRFAGFSNQPQHF.

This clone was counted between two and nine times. CDR3 nucleotides: TGTGCCAGCAGCTGGGGGGACAGGGATAATTCACCCCTCCACTTT. It codes for CASSWGDRDNSPLHF. The chain carries TRBV7-9 and TRBJ1-6, with 9 bases identical to TRBD1. Trimming at V came to 4 bases and at J to 5 bases, leaving 3 bases not matched to a gene. Germline V gives CDR1 SEHNR, CDR2 FQNEAQ (reference sequence). The CDR3 covers 15 residues.

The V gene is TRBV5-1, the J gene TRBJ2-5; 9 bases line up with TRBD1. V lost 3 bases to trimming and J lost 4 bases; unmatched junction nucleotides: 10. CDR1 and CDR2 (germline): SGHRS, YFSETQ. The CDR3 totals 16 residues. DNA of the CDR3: TGCGCCAGCAGCTGGGGGACAGGGTCCGATCGAGAGACCCAGTACTTC. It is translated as CASSWGTGSDRETQYF.

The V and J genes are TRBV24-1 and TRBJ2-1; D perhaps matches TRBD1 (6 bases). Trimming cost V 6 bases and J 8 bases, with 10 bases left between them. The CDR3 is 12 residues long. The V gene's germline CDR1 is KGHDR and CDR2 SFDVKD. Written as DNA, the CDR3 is TGTGCCACCAGTCAGGGGATGCATGAGCAGTTCTTC. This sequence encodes CATSQGMHEQFF.

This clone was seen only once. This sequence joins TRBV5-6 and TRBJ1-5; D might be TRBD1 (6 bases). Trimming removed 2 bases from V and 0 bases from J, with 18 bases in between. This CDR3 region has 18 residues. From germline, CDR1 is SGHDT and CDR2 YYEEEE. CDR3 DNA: TGTGCCAGCAGCTTAGGACAGCCAGGCTTTTATAGCAATCAGCCCCAGCATTTT. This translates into CASSLGQPGFYSNQPQHF.

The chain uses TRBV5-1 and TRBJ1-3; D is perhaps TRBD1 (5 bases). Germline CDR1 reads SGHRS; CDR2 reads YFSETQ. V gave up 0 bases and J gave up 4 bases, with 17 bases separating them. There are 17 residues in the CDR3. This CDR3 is CASSLAPDQGLGNTIYF. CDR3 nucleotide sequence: TGCGCCAGCAGCTTGGCCCCCGATCAGGGTCTAGGAAACACCATATATTTT. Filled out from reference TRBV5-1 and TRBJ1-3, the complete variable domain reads KAGVTQTPRYLIKTRGQQVTLSCSPISGHRSVSWYQQTPGQGLQFLFEYFSETQRNKGNFPGRFSGRQFSNSRSEMNVSTLELGDSALYLCASSLAPDQGLGNTIYFGEGSWLTVV.

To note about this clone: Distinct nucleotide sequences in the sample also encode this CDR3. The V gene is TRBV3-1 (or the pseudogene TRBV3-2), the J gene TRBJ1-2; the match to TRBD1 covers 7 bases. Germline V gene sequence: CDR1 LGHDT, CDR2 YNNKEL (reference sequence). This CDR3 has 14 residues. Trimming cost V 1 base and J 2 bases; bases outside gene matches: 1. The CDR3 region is CASSQGQGNYGYTF. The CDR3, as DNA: TGTGCCAGCAGCCAAGGACAGGGCAACTATGGCTACACCTTC.

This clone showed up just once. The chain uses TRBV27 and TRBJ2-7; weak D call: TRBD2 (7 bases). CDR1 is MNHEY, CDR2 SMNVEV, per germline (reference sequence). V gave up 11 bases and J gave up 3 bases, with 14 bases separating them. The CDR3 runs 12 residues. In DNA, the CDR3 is TGTGCCGTGCGGGGGCGGAACTACGAGCAGTACGTC. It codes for CAVRGRNYEQYV.

In nucleotides, the CDR3 is TGTGCCCTCTCACCGGGACAGCCTATCGGAAACACCATATATTTT. This gives the protein CALSPGQPIGNTIYF. The gene calls are TRBV10-3 and TRBJ1-3; the match to TRBD1 covers 7 bases. The V and J ends lost 11 bases and 4 bases, in that order; junction bases with no gene match: 14. CDR1 and CDR2 from the germline V gene are ENHRY and SYGVKD. This CDR3 is 15 amino acids long.

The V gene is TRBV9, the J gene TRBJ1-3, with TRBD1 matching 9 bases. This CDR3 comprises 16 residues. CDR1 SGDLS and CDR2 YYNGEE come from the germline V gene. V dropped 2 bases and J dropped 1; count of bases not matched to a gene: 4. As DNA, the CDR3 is TGTGCCAGCAGCGTTGGGACAGGGAAGTCTGGAAACACCATATATTTT. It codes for CASSVGTGKSGNTIYF.

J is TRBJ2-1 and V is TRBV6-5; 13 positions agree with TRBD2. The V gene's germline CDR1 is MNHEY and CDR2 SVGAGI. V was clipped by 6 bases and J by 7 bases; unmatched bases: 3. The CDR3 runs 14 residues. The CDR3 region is CASRWTSGGNEQFF. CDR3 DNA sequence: TGTGCCAGCAGGTGGACTAGCGGGGGAAATGAGCAGTTCTTC.

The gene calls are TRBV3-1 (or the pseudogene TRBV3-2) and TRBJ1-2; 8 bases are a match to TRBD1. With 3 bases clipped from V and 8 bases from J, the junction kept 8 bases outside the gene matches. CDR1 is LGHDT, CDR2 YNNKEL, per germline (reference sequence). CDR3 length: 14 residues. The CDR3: CASSQGQAPGGYTF. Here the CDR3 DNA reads TGTGCCAGCAGCCAGGGACAGGCCCCGGGAGGCTACACCTTC.

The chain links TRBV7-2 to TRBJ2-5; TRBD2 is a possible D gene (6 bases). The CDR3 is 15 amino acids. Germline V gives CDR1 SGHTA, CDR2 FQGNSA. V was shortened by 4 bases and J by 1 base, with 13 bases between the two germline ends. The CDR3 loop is CASSYSPGVQETQYF. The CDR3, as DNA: TGTGCCAGCAGCTATTCGCCGGGGGTCCAAGAGACCCAGTACTTC.

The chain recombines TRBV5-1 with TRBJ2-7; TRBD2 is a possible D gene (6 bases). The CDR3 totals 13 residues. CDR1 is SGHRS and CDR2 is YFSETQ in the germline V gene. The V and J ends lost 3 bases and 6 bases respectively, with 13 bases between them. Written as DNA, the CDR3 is TGCGCCAGCAGCTACGGACGGGACTCCGAGCAGTACTTC. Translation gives CASSYGRDSEQYF.

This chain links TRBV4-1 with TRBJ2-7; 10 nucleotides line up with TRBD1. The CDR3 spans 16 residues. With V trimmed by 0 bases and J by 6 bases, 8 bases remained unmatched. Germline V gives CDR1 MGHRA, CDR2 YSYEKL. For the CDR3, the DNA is TGCGCCAGCAGCCAAGATTCGCGACAGGGGGCTGGCGAGCAGTACTTC. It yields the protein CASSQDSRQGAGEQYF.

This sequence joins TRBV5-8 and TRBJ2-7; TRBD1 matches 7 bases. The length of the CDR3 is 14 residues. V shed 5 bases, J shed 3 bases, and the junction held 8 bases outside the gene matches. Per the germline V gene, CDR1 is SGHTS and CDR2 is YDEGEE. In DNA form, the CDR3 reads TGTGCCAGCAGTTTAGACAGGGCGATCTACGAGCAGTACGTC. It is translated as CASSLDRAIYEQYV.

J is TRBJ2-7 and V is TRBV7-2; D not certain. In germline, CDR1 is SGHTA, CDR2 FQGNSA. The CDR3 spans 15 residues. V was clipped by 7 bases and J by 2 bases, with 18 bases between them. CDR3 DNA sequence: TGTGCCAGCACCCGCTTCTTAAGCGTTACCTACGAGCAGTACGTC. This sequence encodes CASTRFLSVTYEQYV.